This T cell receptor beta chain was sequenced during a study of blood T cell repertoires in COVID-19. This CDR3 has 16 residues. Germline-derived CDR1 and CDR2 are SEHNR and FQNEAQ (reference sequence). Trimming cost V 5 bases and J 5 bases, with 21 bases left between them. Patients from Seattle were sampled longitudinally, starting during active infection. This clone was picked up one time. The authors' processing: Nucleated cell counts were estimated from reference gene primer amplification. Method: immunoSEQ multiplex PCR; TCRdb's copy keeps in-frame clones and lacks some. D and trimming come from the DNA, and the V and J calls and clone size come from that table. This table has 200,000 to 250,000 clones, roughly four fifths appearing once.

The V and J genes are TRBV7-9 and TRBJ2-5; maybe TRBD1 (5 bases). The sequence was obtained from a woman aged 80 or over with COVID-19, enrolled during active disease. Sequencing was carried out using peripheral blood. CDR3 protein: CASSTSSQGSGETQYF. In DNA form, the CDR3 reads TGTGCCAGCAGCACCTCCTCCCAGGGCTCAGGGGAGACCCAGTACTTC.